The 24 T cell receptor beta chains below were found in one sample sequenced in a study of T cells after yellow fever vaccination. TCRdb used MiXCR to reprocess the 5' RACE reads, holding one entry per CDR3 protein. The table has a few hundred thousand distinct CDR3 sequences, 8.5% to 10% seen once. The sequenced sample was PBMCs, obtained on the day of the first yellow fever vaccination. These receptors all come from a man aged 18 to 30 who received the YFV17D yellow fever vaccine.

The chain joins TRBV20-1 to TRBJ2-2, with D unresolved. CDR1 DFQATT and CDR2 SNEGSKA come from the germline V gene (reference sequence). The V and J ends lost 0 bases and 1 base respectively, with 9 bases between them. The CDR3 length is 15 residues. Written as DNA, the CDR3 is TGCAGTGCTAGAGAGTGGTCTCTGAACACCGGGGAGCTGTTTTTT. Protein: CSAREWSLNTGELFF.

The chain carries TRBV19 and TRBJ1-1, with 8 positions matching TRBD1. The CDR3 totals 15 residues. The J segment lost 0 bases and the V segment lost 7 bases, leaving 7 bases of the junction unmatched. Germline loops: CDR1 LNHDA, CDR2 SQIVND (reference sequence). The CDR3: CASTGTGNMNTEAFF. The CDR3 coding sequence is TGTGCCAGTACCGGGACAGGAAACATGAACACTGAAGCTTTCTTT.

The table lists this clonotype with a few counts. V and J are TRBV25-1 and TRBJ2-5; 9 bases agree with TRBD2. This CDR3 is built from 15 residues. CDR1 is MGHDK, CDR2 SYGVNS, per germline. Unmatched junction bases numbered 7, after V lost 6 bases and J lost 2 bases. CDR3 bases: TGTGCCAGCAGGTATAGCGGGGGCCCACAAGAGACCCAGTACTTC. The encoded protein is CASRYSGGPQETQYF.

This clonotype was seen only a few times. In DNA, the CDR3 is TGTGCCAGCGGGTTCGGGAACAAGCAGTATTTT. It translates to CASGFGNKQYF. This chain uses TRBV19 with TRBJ2-3, with a possible D match to TRBD2 (5 bases). The CDR3 is 11 amino acids. Trimming took off 9 bases at V and 11 bases at J, with 15 bases between the two ends. From germline, CDR1 is LNHDA and CDR2 SQIVND (reference sequence).

The V call is TRBV10-3, the J call TRBJ1-6, with D maybe TRBD1 (5 bases). CDR3 length equals 16 residues. With 2 bases removed from V and 1 base from J, the gap between germline ends came to 9 bases. Germline values: CDR1 ENHRY, CDR2 SYGVKD. The CDR3 DNA reads as TGTGCCATCAGTGAGGAGACAGCGTCCTATAATTCACCCCTCCACTTT. Translation: CAISEETASYNSPLHF.

The rearrangement joins TRBV24-1 to TRBJ2-3, with a weak D call TRBD2 (6 bases). CDR3 length: 13 residues. V dropped 5 bases and J dropped 6 bases, with 11 bases sitting between them. Per germline, CDR1 KGHDR and CDR2 SFDVKD. CDR3 nucleotides: TGTGCCACCAGTGGGGTAGGGAGGGATACGCAGTATTTT. Translation: CATSGVGRDTQYF.

This clonotype has more than one count but fewer than ten. The chain employs TRBV7-2 and TRBJ2-3, with D hard to call. Deletions cut 5 bases from V and 2 bases from J, with 2 bases between. This CDR3 region has 11 residues. Germline lookup yields CDR1 SGHTA and CDR2 FQGNSA. This CDR3 is CASSITDTQYF. In DNA, the CDR3 is TGTGCCAGCAGCATCACAGATACGCAGTATTTT.

In its sample, this clonotype was seen a few times. The chain has TRBV5-1 and TRBJ2-5, with D perhaps matching TRBD1 or TRBD2 (5 bases each). The CDR3 covers 15 residues. Germline-derived CDR1 and CDR2 are SGHRS and YFSETQ. V dropped 6 bases and J dropped 5 bases, with 20 bases sitting between them. The CDR3 DNA reads TGCGCCAGCAAATCTTCGGGACGGAGCGAGGAGACCCAGTACTTC. Translation gives CASKSSGRSEETQYF.

This clonotype was observed a few times. The J gene is TRBJ1-2, the V gene TRBV7-9; 7 positions match TRBD1. The CDR3 totals 12 residues. V shed 8 bases and J 4 bases; nucleotides not matched to a gene: 4. Germline values: CDR1 SEHNR, CDR2 FQNEAQ (reference sequence). The DNA of the CDR3 is TGTGCCAGCGGGACAGAAGGCTATGGCTACACCTTC. The encoded protein is CASGTEGYGYTF.

The table lists this clonotype with many counts. The chain employs TRBV10-3 and TRBJ2-1; D unclear. Trimming cost V 7 bases and J 3 bases, with 13 bases left between them. In germline, CDR1 is ENHRY, CDR2 SYGVKD. CDR3 length equals 14 residues. The CDR3 is CAITYSDIYNEQFF. CDR3 nucleotide sequence: TGTGCCATCACCTATAGTGATATCTACAATGAGCAGTTCTTC.

This clonotype was seen ten or more times. The chain carries TRBV5-1 and TRBJ2-1, with D possibly TRBD2 on 5 matching bases. Trimming took off 4 bases at V and 7 bases at J, with 9 bases between the two ends. CDR3 size: 12 residues. CDR1 SGHRS and CDR2 YFSETQ come from the germline V gene. CDR3 nucleotides: TGCGCCAGCAGCAAGGACTTGAATGAGCAGTTCTTC. Protein: CASSKDLNEQFF. Full variable domain (remainder filled in from reference TRBV5-1 and TRBJ2-1): KAGVTQTPRYLIKTRGQQVTLSCSPISGHRSVSWYQQTPGQGLQFLFEYFSETQRNKGNFPGRFSGRQFSNSRSEMNVSTLELGDSALYLCASSKDLNEQFFGPGTRLTVL.

In its sample, this clonotype was seen many times. This chain connects TRBV4-2 to TRBJ2-1; 9 nucleotides line up with TRBD1. V lost 3 bases and J lost 2; bases outside the gene matches: 5. This CDR3 has 16 amino acids. Looked up from germline, CDR1 is LGHNA and CDR2 is YNFKEQ. The CDR3 region is CASSQGDRAAYNEQFF. In DNA, the CDR3 is TGTGCCAGCAGCCAGGGGGACAGGGCAGCCTACAATGAGCAGTTCTTC.

The chain has TRBV12-3 or TRBV12-4 and TRBJ2-2, with D possibly TRBD2 on 7 matching bases. V shed 2 bases and J shed 4 bases, with 8 bases lying between them. There are 14 residues in the CDR3. The CDR3 DNA is TGTGCCAGCAGTTTACGGGGGGCCACCGGGGAGCTGTTTTTT. Residues: CASSLRGATGELFF.

In its sample, this clonotype was seen many times. The chain has TRBV5-1 and TRBJ2-3; D remains ambiguous. V was pared by 2 bases and J by 5 bases, with 12 bases between. Per germline, CDR1 SGHRS and CDR2 YFSETQ. This CDR3 spans 14 amino acids. The CDR3 DNA reads as TGCGCCAGCAGCTTTGTGTTGGGCAAAGATACGCAGTATTTT. This translates into CASSFVLGKDTQYF.

This clonotype showed up many times. The chain has TRBV4-3 and TRBJ2-1; 8 nucleotides agree with TRBD2. CDR1 is LGHNA and CDR2 is YSLEER in the germline V gene. V lost 3 bases to trimming and J lost 7 bases; unmatched junction nucleotides: 8. The CDR3 consists of 15 residues. The CDR3 loop is CASSQPSGGRNEQFF. For the CDR3, the DNA is TGCGCCAGCAGCCAGCCCAGCGGGGGTAGGAATGAGCAGTTCTTC.

V is TRBV10-3 and J is TRBJ1-2; possible D gene TRBD1, 5 bases. The germline V gene encodes CDR1 ENHRY and CDR2 SYGVKD. Between the trimmed V and J ends, which lost 3 bases and 11 bases, there was a span of 16 bases. This CDR3 is built from 13 residues. The CDR3 sequence: CAISESTVRWYTF. The CDR3 DNA reads as TGTGCCATCAGTGAATCGACAGTAAGGTGGTACACCTTC.

This chain connects TRBV12-3 or TRBV12-4 to TRBJ2-4; D remains ambiguous. CDR3 length: 13 residues. Trimming left V 6 bases short and J 9 bases short, with 15 bases between. CDR3 loop: CASSPHQVSIQYF. The CDR3 region has the DNA TGTGCCAGCAGCCCCCACCAAGTGAGCATTCAGTACTTC.

The chain employs TRBV27 and TRBJ1-4; D is unresolved. V shed 5 bases and J shed 5 bases, with 12 bases lying between them. Germline V gives CDR1 MNHEY, CDR2 SMNVEV (reference sequence). CDR3 size: 14 residues. The CDR3 reads CASSIGFRNEKLFF. In DNA form, the CDR3 reads TGTGCCAGCAGTATCGGCTTTCGGAATGAAAAACTGTTTTTT.

This clonotype was found a few times. The rearrangement uses TRBV6-5 and TRBJ2-1; either TRBD1 or TRBD2 may fit D (6 bases each). Trimming took off 5 bases at V and 9 bases at J, with 11 bases between the two ends. CDR1 is MNHEY, CDR2 SVGAGI, per germline. CDR3 length equals 12 residues. The CDR3 loop is CASSPPGAEQFF. In DNA form, the CDR3 reads TGTGCCAGCAGTCCCCCGGGGGCTGAGCAGTTCTTC.

This clonotype was seen ten or more times. The gene calls are TRBV12-3 or TRBV12-4 and TRBJ2-6; the D is unclear. The CDR3 totals 14 residues. The germline V and J ends were trimmed by 6 bases and 3 bases, with 9 bases remaining between them. The CDR3 sequence: CASRGSSGANVLTF. The CDR3 DNA follows: TGTGCCAGCAGAGGATCTAGTGGGGCCAACGTCCTGACTTTC.

The table lists this clonotype with a few counts. V is TRBV9 and J is TRBJ1-1, with D tentatively TRBD1 (5 bases). Trimming pared 2 bases from V and 3 bases from J, leaving 11 bases between. Germline V gives CDR1 SGDLS, CDR2 YYNGEE. There are 14 residues in the CDR3. As DNA, the CDR3 is TGTGCCAGCAGCGTGAGGGGTAGAGACACTGAAGCTTTCTTT. It yields the protein CASSVRGRDTEAFF.

This chain connects TRBV12-3 or TRBV12-4 to TRBJ1-1; D unresolved. This CDR3 contains 14 residues. V gave up 8 bases and J gave up 4 bases, with 17 bases separating them. The CDR3 DNA follows: TGTGCCAGCGCCCAAAGCGGGCACGGCACTGAAGCTTTCTTT. Its translation is CASAQSGHGTEAFF.

This clonotype has at least ten counts. The chain joins TRBV7-2 to TRBJ1-6, with a possible D match to TRBD1 (6 bases). The CDR3 covers 13 residues. CDR1 SGHTA and CDR2 FQGNSA come from the germline V gene. V was pared by 3 bases and J by 7 bases, with 7 bases between. The CDR3 DNA reads as TGTGCCAGCAGCTTTACAGGGAATTCACCCCTCCACTTT. As protein: CASSFTGNSPLHF.

CDR3 in DNA: TGTGCCACCAGTGGCGACAAGACAGATACGCAGTATTTT. It encodes CATSGDKTDTQYF. The chain links TRBV24-1 to TRBJ2-3; D is unresolved. Between the trimmed V and J ends, which lost 5 bases and 3 bases, there was a span of 8 bases. The CDR3 spans 13 residues. Per the germline V gene, CDR1 is KGHDR and CDR2 is SFDVKD.